Below are 10 T cell receptor beta chains sequenced from a single sample in a study of shared clonotypes between healthy human individuals (dated by TCRdb to the early 2020s). CD8 naive samples were obtained by positive selection for CCR7 among CD45RO-negative cells, yielding a CD45RA+CCR7+ population from which TemRA cells were excluded. Library creation used the immunoSEQ multiplex PCR assay. In its TCRdb copy, this immuneACCESS table keeps in-frame sequences only and misses some clones. Where compared with another copy, unresolved V genes explain less than half of these, and the others have no known cause. The sample data list about 2 million clones, and about 95% of these were observed just once. The leading ten clones occupy 0.95% to 1.5% of the sample. The sequenced sample was naive CD8+ T cells sorted from blood. Explained via the paper, the cell subset or site label denotes: CD45RA+CCR7+. The source is a man aged 18 to 35 in good health.

Of note for this clone: A far bigger clonotype differs at one base, so this is likely a read error. Other DNA variants within this sample encode the same CDR3. The rearrangement uses TRBV5-6 and TRBJ1-1; D may be TRBD1 (5 bases). The CDR3 has 13 amino acids. V gave up 4 bases and J gave up 1 base, with 8 bases separating them. Germline CDR1 is SGHDT and CDR2 is YYEEEE. The CDR3 loop reads CASSVGGNTEAFF. DNA of the CDR3: TGTGCCAGCAGCGTCGGGGGGAACACTGAAGCTTTCTTT.

This chain connects TRBV4-1 to TRBJ1-4; D perhaps matches TRBD1 (5 bases). Per germline, CDR1 MGHRA and CDR2 YSYEKL. V was clipped by 4 bases and J by 0 bases, with 12 bases between them. The CDR3 contains 16 residues. The DNA of the CDR3 is TGCGCCAGCAGCCCAAGAATGGGGGCAACTAATGAAAAACTGTTTTTT. Translation: CASSPRMGATNEKLFF.

This chain joins TRBV5-6 and TRBJ2-3; TRBD1 is a possible D gene (5 bases). V was clipped by 0 bases and J by 4 bases, with 9 bases between them. The CDR3 is made up of 14 amino acids. CDR1 and CDR2 (germline): SGHDT, YYEEEE. CDR3 in amino acids: CASSLAVRADTQYF. The CDR3 DNA reads as TGTGCCAGCAGCTTGGCCGTCAGGGCAGATACGCAGTATTTT.

V is TRBV15 and J is TRBJ2-5; 7 nucleotides line up with TRBD1. CDR1 is LNHNV, CDR2 YYDKDF, per germline (reference sequence). V lost 5 bases and J lost 8; bases outside the gene matches: 17. CDR3 length: 16 amino acids. Written as DNA, the CDR3 is TGTGCCACCAGCGGAACCGAGACAGGGTCTCGTGGAACCCAGTACTTC. Its translation: CATSGTETGSRGTQYF. The whole variable domain, filled in from reference TRBV15 and TRBJ2-5, reads DAMVIQNPRYQVTQFGKPVTLSCSQTLNHNVMYWYQQKSSQAPKLLFHYYDKDFNNEADTPDNFQSRRPNTSFCFLDIRSPGLGDTAMYLCATSGTETGSRGTQYFGPGTRLLVL.

Worth noting for this clone: This CDR3 is also generated by other DNA sequences in the sample. The CDR3 coding sequence is TGTGCCAGCAGCTTAGACGTCTACGAGCAGTACTTC. It is translated as CASSLDVYEQYF. This sequence joins TRBV11-2 and TRBJ2-7; D uncertain. The length of the CDR3 is 12 residues. V shed 0 bases and J shed 3 bases, with 3 bases lying between them. Germline loops: CDR1 SGHAT, CDR2 FQNNGV. The complete variable domain, with remaining parts taken from reference TRBV11-2 and TRBJ2-7, reads EAGVAQSPRYKIIEKRQSVAFWCNPISGHATLYWYQQILGQGPKLLIQFQNNGVVDDSQLPKDRFSAERLKGVDSTLKIQPAKLEDSAVYLCASSLDVYEQYFGPGTRLTVT.

The chain recombines TRBV27 with TRBJ1-5, with 7 bases identical to TRBD1. Germline CDR1 and CDR2: MNHEY and SMNVEV (reference sequence). The CDR3 runs 16 residues. The trim removed 2 bases at V and 7 bases at J, leaving 11 bases unmatched. The CDR3 protein is CASSLEGGGLSQPQHF. DNA for the CDR3: TGTGCCAGCAGTTTAGAGGGAGGGGGCTTAAGCCAGCCCCAGCATTTT.

The rearrangement joins TRBV30 to TRBJ2-5, with TRBD2 matching 8 bases. V shed 4 bases, J shed 4 bases, and the junction held 11 bases outside the gene matches. This CDR3 contains 15 residues. Germline CDR1 and CDR2: GTSNPN and SVGIG (reference sequence). CDR3 protein: CAWNYGGAQGETQYF. CDR3 sequence (DNA): TGTGCCTGGAACTACGGGGGGGCCCAAGGAGAGACCCAGTACTTC.

This clone came up once. CDR3 residues: CASSPLNSFLSPLHF. CDR3 nucleotides: TGTGCCAGCAGCCCCCTTAATTCTTTTCTTTCACCCCTCCACTTT. The J gene is TRBJ1-6, the V gene TRBV6-5; no clear D gene. Germline loops: CDR1 MNHEY, CDR2 SVGAGI. With 6 bases removed from V and 9 bases from J, the gap between germline ends came to 18 bases. The CDR3 extends over 15 amino acids.

The V and J genes are TRBV27 and TRBJ1-4; 8 bases are shared with TRBD1. J was trimmed by 5 bases and V by 2 bases; bases with no gene match: 1. CDR1 is MNHEY, CDR2 SMNVEV, per germline (reference sequence). The CDR3 consists of 14 residues. CDR3 DNA sequence: TGTGCCAGCAGTTTAAGACAGGGGAATGAAAAACTGTTTTTT. Its translation is CASSLRQGNEKLFF.

The chain couples TRBV5-6 to TRBJ2-7; 7 nucleotides line up with TRBD2. Germline CDR1 is SGHDT and CDR2 is YYEEEE. CDR3 length: 14 residues. After removal of 0 bases from V and 4 bases from J, the junction contained 4 bases not matched to a gene. The DNA of the CDR3 is TGTGCCAGCAGCTTGGGTTTGGGGGGGTACGAGCAGTACTTC. Protein sequence: CASSLGLGGYEQYF. The full variable domain, in which reference TRBV5-6 and TRBJ2-7 provide the parts outside the CDR3, is DAGVTQSPTHLIKTRGQQVTLRCSPKSGHDTVSWYQQALGQGPQFIFQYYEEEERQRGNFPDRFSGHQFPNYSSELNVNALLLGDSALYLCASSLGLGGYEQYFGPGTRLTVT.